These 13 T cell receptor beta chains were all obtained from the same sample, sequenced in a study of shared clonotypes between healthy human individuals. The repertoire was sequenced with immunoSEQ multiplex PCR; TCRdb's copy has only in-frame clones and lacks some. The sample lists about 2,200,000 clones, under 95% occurring once. CD8 cells regarded as naive lacked CD45RO, were positively chosen for CCR7, and omitted terminally differentiated effector memory CD45RA+ cells. The sample taken for sequencing was naive CD8+ T cells from PBMCs. These receptors were taken from a man aged 18-30 years in good health. Some clones in this sample may be carry-over from other donors' samples.

CDR3 DNA: TGTGCCAGCAGCTTAGGTATGCGTTCACCCCTCCACTTT. Protein product: CASSLGMRSPLHF. This chain links TRBV11-3 with TRBJ1-6; no firm D call. Trimming cost V 1 base and J 9 bases, with 7 bases left between them. This CDR3 comprises 13 residues. CDR1 and CDR2 from the germline V gene are SGHNT and YENEEA.

The gene calls are TRBV6-1 and TRBJ2-7, with D hard to call. The CDR3 has 14 amino acids. V was cut by 4 bases and J by 2 bases, with 12 bases left in between. Germline V gene sequence: CDR1 MNHNS, CDR2 SASEGT. The CDR3 sequence is CASSGGPNTYEQYF. The CDR3 nucleotides read TGTGCCAGCAGTGGAGGACCGAATACCTACGAGCAGTACTTC.

The chain uses TRBV5-4 and TRBJ1-3, with a possible D match to TRBD1 (5 bases). Germline V gives CDR1 SGHNT, CDR2 YYREEE (reference sequence). The CDR3 has 16 residues. Deletions cut 0 bases from V and 3 bases from J, with 13 bases between. The DNA of the CDR3 is TGTGCCAGCAGCTTGGATGGGGGTTCGGATGGAAACACCATATATTTT. Translating gives CASSLDGGSDGNTIYF.

This chain links TRBV25-1 with TRBJ2-1; D gene ambiguous. Trimming took 3 bases from V and 12 from J, leaving 21 bases between them. CDR3 length: 15 amino acids. Germline assignment: CDR1 MGHDK and CDR2 SYGVNS. CDR3: CASSDTIKSTVAQFF. The CDR3, as DNA: TGTGCCAGCAGTGACACCATCAAATCCACGGTGGCGCAGTTCTTC. The full variable domain, with the rest looked up from reference TRBV25-1 and TRBJ2-1, is EADIYQTPRYLVIGTGKKITLECSQTMGHDKMYWYQQDPGMELHLIHYSYGVNSTEKGDLSSESTVSRIRTEHFPLTLESARPSHTSQYLCASSDTIKSTVAQFFGPGTRLTVL.

V usage is TRBV19 and J usage is TRBJ2-7; no clear D gene. With 3 bases removed from V and 1 base from J, the gap between germline ends came to 10 bases. Germline CDR1 and CDR2: LNHDA and SQIVND (reference sequence). The CDR3 extends over 14 amino acids. CDR3 residues: CASSIFLASYEQYF. The CDR3 coding sequence is TGTGCCAGTAGTATCTTCCTCGCGTCCTACGAGCAGTACTTC.

V gene TRBV9 combines with J gene TRBJ1-5; 7 nucleotides match TRBD1. V dropped 4 bases and J dropped 3; count of bases not matched to a gene: 4. The length of the CDR3 is 14 residues. CDR1 SGDLS and CDR2 YYNGEE come from the germline V gene. The CDR3: CASSPGQPNQPQHF. CDR3 nucleotide sequence: TGTGCCAGCAGCCCGGGACAGCCCAATCAGCCCCAGCATTTT.

The chain uses TRBV6-1 and TRBJ1-2; D gene uncertain. Germline CDR1 reads MNHNS; CDR2 reads SASEGT. Trimming left V 1 base short and J 4 bases short, with 10 bases between. The CDR3 runs to 14 residues. The CDR3 loop is CASSEEGVGYGYTF. The CDR3 nucleotides read TGTGCCAGCAGTGAAGAAGGTGTCGGCTATGGCTACACCTTC.

Points on this clone: The sample holds other DNA sequences that translate to the same CDR3. The chain recombines TRBV9 with TRBJ2-1, with D hard to call. The V end was cut by 2 bases, the J end by 6 bases, with 9 bases between. Per the germline V gene, CDR1 is SGDLS and CDR2 is YYNGEE. This CDR3 has 13 amino acids. The CDR3: CASSVGLSNEQFF. In nucleotides, the CDR3 is TGTGCCAGCAGCGTGGGCCTAAGCAATGAGCAGTTCTTC.

The genes are TRBV29-1 and TRBJ1-1, with D possibly TRBD1 on 6 matching bases. Germline CDR1 and CDR2: SQVTM and ANQGSEA. The CDR3 has 12 residues. V shed 7 bases and J shed 5 bases, with 14 bases lying between them. CDR3 sequence reads: CSAGGRGTEAFF. CDR3 in DNA: TGCAGCGCCGGTGGAAGGGGGACTGAAGCTTTCTTT.

The V call is TRBV28, the J call TRBJ1-2, with D unresolved. The V gene's germline CDR1 is MDHEN and CDR2 SYDVKM. V was pared by 4 bases and J by 4 bases, with 13 bases between. The length of the CDR3 is 14 residues. The CDR3 loop is CASSWAGRGYGYTF. CDR3 nucleotides: TGTGCCAGCAGTTGGGCCGGCCGGGGCTATGGCTACACCTTC.

This clone was observed once. The chain employs TRBV28 and TRBJ2-1; D could derive from TRBD1 or TRBD2 (5 bases each). The germline V gene has CDR1 MDHEN and CDR2 SYDVKM. CDR3 length equals 15 residues. Trimming stripped 3 bases from V and 8 bases from J, with 17 bases between. Here the CDR3 reads CASSFGGTTIYEQFF. Written as DNA, the CDR3 is TGTGCCAGCAGTTTTGGGGGAACTACAATTTATGAGCAGTTCTTC.

The rearrangement uses TRBV28 and TRBJ2-7; D possibly corresponds to TRBD1 (6 bases). This CDR3 has 14 residues. CDR1 and CDR2 (germline): MDHEN, SYDVKM. Between the trimmed V and J ends, which lost 7 bases and 3 bases, there was a span of 16 bases. The CDR3, as DNA: TGTGCCAGCACCTACCAGGGGTCCTTCTACGAGCAGTACTTC. As protein: CASTYQGSFYEQYF.

The V call is TRBV2, the J call TRBJ2-7; D is ambiguous. Looked up from germline, CDR1 is SNHLY and CDR2 is FYNNEI. V was clipped by 4 bases and J by 2 bases, with 12 bases between them. The length of the CDR3 is 14 residues. Here the CDR3 reads CASSGDPDPYEQYF. The CDR3 DNA is TGTGCCAGCAGTGGGGATCCGGACCCCTACGAGCAGTACTTC.